This T cell receptor (beta chain) originates from a study of cytotoxic CD8 clonotypes in ibrutinib-treated CLL (dated by TCRdb to 2020 to 2023). For the wider study: In this cohort, some 14 patients were treatment-naive and some 10 were relapsed/refractory, while 17 to 18 had unmutated IGHV. Responses were partial in 24 patients and complete in 2; after median about 63 months follow-up, about 14 stayed in remission and some twelve progressed. Samples at response were collected after a median of about 13 months of treatment, with a range of roughly 6 to 40 months. On average, each sample yielded around 230,000 productive templates and tens of thousands of productive rearrangements. Of the 86 people in the trial, some 28 had longitudinal samples available. Cryopreserved peripheral blood mononuclear cells were collected before treatment, at response, and at either disease progression or sustained remission. Patients were still on ibrutinib when every remission and progressive disease sample was collected.

V loses 3 bases of germline sequence and J loses 6 bases, and the interval between the two ends is 17 bases. Taken from cysteine to phenylalanine, the CDR3 has 16 residues. Only the CDR3 part of the read is kept: 48 bases, read in frame from the first base. The germline V gene yields KGHSH for CDR1 and LQKENI for CDR2. The time point label of this sample denotes: approximately eleven months on ibrutinib. For TCR beta library preparation, about 2 micrograms of genomic DNA were isolated from cryopreserved PBMCs. High-throughput TCR beta sequencing was performed on longitudinal blood samples from CLL patients receiving ibrutinib monotherapy. Patients were enrolled in a phase 2 open-label single-center ibrutinib monotherapy trial. General study outcomes and caveats: Sampling times were not matched between patients in sustained remission and patients whose disease was progressing, and lymph node repertoires were not examined. Public clonotypes were found to be uncommon and were observed to contract or remain stable during treatment; the increase in clonality was shown to reflect expansion of private clonotypes at ibrutinib response. At ibrutinib response clonality went up, during sustained remission it held steady, and at progression it dropped back toward baseline. At baseline, clonality was higher than in age-matched healthy donors and showed a strong correlation with circulating CD8+ T-cell counts.

With respect to this clone: Its specific antigen is unknown. No base quality values were provided; no much bigger clone lies one nucleotide off.

The goal of deep resolution MiSeq sequencing was a depth between 1 in 1 million and 1 in 200,000 T cells, and coverage averaged 10x per clonotype. TCR beta libraries were generated with the immunoSEQ hsTCRB Kit. Per the original workflow: The data were analyzed with ImmunoSEQ Analyzer and ImmunoSEQ Data Assistant, and V, D and J gene assignments followed IMGT definitions. Clonality, with values ranging from 0 to 1, was calculated as one minus the normalized Shannon entropy of productive rearrangement frequencies. Public clonotype analysis was restricted to overrepresented clonotypes comprising at least 0.05% of each patient's repertoire. Repertoires from some twelve age-matched healthy donors in immuneACCESS were used as clonality controls. Entries here come from immuneACCESS through TCRdb and include only in-frame sequences with V and J called. Some clones fail to appear in such tables; in the studies checked, an unresolved V gene covers under half of the shortfall, and the cause of the remainder is unknown. The V and J calls and the clone size are those of that table, but D and trimming were determined from the DNA. Recorded for this sample are approximately 100,000 clones; 78% of them occurred a single time. The ten top clones hold about 29% of the sample.

The TCR was taken from a human donor with chronic lymphocytic leukemia. Sequenced material: PBMCs, taken after 12 months of ibrutinib treatment. The sequence joins TRBV18 to TRBJ1-4; the D region possibly corresponds to TRBD1 (5 bases align). CDR3 region: CASSPTGQGFHEKLFF. The nucleotide sequence is TGTGCCAGCTCACCTACCGGGCAGGGCTTTCATGAAAAACTGTTTTTT. Extended through the reference TRBV18 and TRBJ1-4 proteins, this CDR3 yields the full variable domain: NAGVMQNPRHLVRRRGQEARLRCSPMKGHSHVYWYRQLPEEGLKFMVYLQKENIIDESGMPKERFSAEFPKEGPSILRIQQVVRGDSAAYFCASSPTGQGFHEKLFFGSGTQLSVL.